This record covers a single T cell receptor (beta chain). This receptor's antigen is unknown. Nothing much larger sits one base from this clone, and base qualities are not available. The data stem from a study of shared clonotypes between healthy human individuals (TCRdb year 2020). In the study overall: A couple of women and three men aged 18 to 49 years were included in the cohort. For each donor, CD4 naive and CD4 memory were each run on three plates, CD8 naive on two plates, and CD8 memory on one plate. The study deeply sequenced blood TCR repertoires of five healthy adults to estimate repertoire size and the extent of clonotype sharing between individuals. Different laboratories and diverse techniques were used to prepare libraries and sequence TCR repertoires, to increase sequencing depth and limit assay-specific biases. Each donor's leukapheresis produced roughly between roughly 0.94 and 9.5 billion PBMCs.

V loses 8 bases of germline sequence and J loses 10 bases, and the interval between the two ends is 24 bases. Looking up the germline V gene yields CDR1 MNHEY and CDR2 SVGAGI. The CDR3 spans 15 residues, from the cysteine through the phenylalanine. Just CDR3 DNA is preserved here, 45 bases in frame from base 1. Using the deep immunoSEQ assay, multiplex PCR amplified TCR CDR3 regions from genomic DNA. Extracted genomic DNA from each cell subset was distributed evenly across all wells of several immunoSEQ 96-well plates, and each plate was treated as a replicate. For sorted subsets, each replicate PCR was loaded with 200 ng genomic DNA, equivalent to some 31,000 T cell genomes. The purified libraries were quantified using a Qubit 3.0 fluorometer, sized with a Bioanalyzer 2100, and then quantified again using the KAPA Library Quantification kit. A separate single-read 150-cycle Illumina NextSeq 550 flow cell was used to sequence each immunoSEQ 96-well plate. Regarding the original processing steps: Because only junctional sequences without quality scores were contained in the immunoSEQ output, filtering matching that applied to full-length reads could not be performed. To assign V/J genes and CDR3, sequences were annotated against IMGT germline references using PyIR, a Python wrapper for IgBLAST v1.9. Reads with weak V/J assignments (E-value above 1e-6), missing CDR3, stop codons, out-of-frame junctions, or ambiguous translated residues were removed. V3J clonotypes were defined as sequences sharing the same inferred V gene, J gene, and CDR3 amino acid sequence. The percentage overlap between two repertoires was calculated by dividing the number of shared unique clonotypes by the size of the smaller repertoire. Richness of each repertoire was evaluated using RTK rarefaction, the Chao1 estimator, and Recon v2.1 estimates of unobserved clonotypes. OLGA was used to compute generation probabilities for all TCRbeta clonotypes that the gDNA method yielded from a handful of donors. In TCRdb, the immuneACCESS table is reduced to in-frame sequences with V and J assigned. These tables do not hold every clone; where another copy was compared, an unresolved V gene accounts for under half, and the others remain unexplained. V, J and clone size derive from that table, while D and trimming were established from the DNA sequence. This sample has about 2.5 million clones in its table, and 80% to 95% of those were observed once. The ten largest clones take up around 0.38% of the sample.

General conclusions and limits of the study: Naive subsets generally had larger estimated clonotype richness than memory subsets. Incomplete sequencing was indicated by rarefaction of sorted-subset datasets, despite the large sequencing depth. The small number of donors limited the genetic and exposure-history diversity represented. Sampling was limited to blood, and TCR repertoires in tissue likely differ from TCR repertoires in blood. Clonotypes shared by all four sorted-subset donors showed higher generation probabilities than non-shared clonotypes. Sharing across several donors was observed for 4.5% to 6.5% of naive CD4, over 3% of naive CD8, 2.3% of memory CD4, and about 0.4% of memory CD8 clonotypes. Pairwise subsampling led to the expectation that sequencing depth would affect the degree of clonotype sharing among donors.

The donors were healthy, HIV-negative adults with no recently reported acute infections or vaccinations. All donors were Caucasian adults living in Nashville, Tennessee, USA. CD4+ T cells were enriched by magnetic negative selection, after which naive cells were positively selected on CD45RA and the negative fraction was taken as the memory subset. Blood was obtained by leukapheresis, after which PBMCs were separated by Ficoll-Histopaque density gradient centrifugation and cryopreserved in liquid nitrogen vapor phase. Analytical flow cytometry was used to check the purity and quantity of each magnetically sorted T cell population. From each sorted fraction, genomic DNA was isolated and quantified by UV absorbance on a Nanodrop 2000c.

This receptor was taken from a man between 18 and 29 years old in good health. Some clones in this sample may be carry-over from other donors' samples. The source material was naive CD4+ T cells from PBMCs. The cell subset or site label here, explained by the study, means: CD45RA+ positively selected. The rearranged chain carries TRBV6-5 and TRBJ2-1, with a weak D call of TRBD2 (6 bases match). The nucleotide sequence is given as TGTGCCAGCCTACGTCCGGGAGCCCCCCCTCGGGAGCAGTTCTTC. This codes for CASLRPGAPPREQFF.